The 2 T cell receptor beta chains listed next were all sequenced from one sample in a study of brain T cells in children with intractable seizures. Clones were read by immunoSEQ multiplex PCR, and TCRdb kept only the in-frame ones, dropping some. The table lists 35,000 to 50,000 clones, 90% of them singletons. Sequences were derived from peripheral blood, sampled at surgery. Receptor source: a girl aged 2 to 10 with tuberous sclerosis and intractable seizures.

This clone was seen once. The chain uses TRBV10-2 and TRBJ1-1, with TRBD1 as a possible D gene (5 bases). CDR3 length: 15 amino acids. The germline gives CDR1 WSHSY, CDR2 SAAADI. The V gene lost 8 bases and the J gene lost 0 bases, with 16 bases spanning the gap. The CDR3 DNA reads TGCGCCAGCTCCCGGGACCCAGAGATGAACACTGAAGCTTTCTTT. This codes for CASSRDPEMNTEAFF.

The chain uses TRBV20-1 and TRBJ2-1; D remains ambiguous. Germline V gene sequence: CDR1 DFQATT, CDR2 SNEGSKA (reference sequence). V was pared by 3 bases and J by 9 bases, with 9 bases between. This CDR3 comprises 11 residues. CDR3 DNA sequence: TGCAGTGCTAGGAGTGCGTTTGAGCAGTTCTTC. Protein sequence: CSARSAFEQFF.